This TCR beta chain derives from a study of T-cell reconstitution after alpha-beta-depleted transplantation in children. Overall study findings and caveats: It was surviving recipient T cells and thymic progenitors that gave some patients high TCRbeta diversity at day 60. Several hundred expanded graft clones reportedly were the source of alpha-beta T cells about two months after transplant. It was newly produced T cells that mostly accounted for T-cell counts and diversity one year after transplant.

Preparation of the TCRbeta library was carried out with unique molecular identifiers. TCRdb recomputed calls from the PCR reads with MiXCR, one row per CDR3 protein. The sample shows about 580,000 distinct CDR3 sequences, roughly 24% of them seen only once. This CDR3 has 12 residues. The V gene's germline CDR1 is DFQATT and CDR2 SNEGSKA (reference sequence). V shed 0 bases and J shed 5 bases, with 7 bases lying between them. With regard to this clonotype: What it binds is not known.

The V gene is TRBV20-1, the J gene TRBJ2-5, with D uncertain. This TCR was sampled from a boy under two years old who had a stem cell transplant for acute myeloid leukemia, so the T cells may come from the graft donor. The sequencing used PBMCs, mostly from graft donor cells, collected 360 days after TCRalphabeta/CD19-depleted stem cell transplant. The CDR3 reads CSARDLWETQYF. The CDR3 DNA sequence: TGCAGTGCTAGAGATCTCTGGGAGACCCAGTACTTC.